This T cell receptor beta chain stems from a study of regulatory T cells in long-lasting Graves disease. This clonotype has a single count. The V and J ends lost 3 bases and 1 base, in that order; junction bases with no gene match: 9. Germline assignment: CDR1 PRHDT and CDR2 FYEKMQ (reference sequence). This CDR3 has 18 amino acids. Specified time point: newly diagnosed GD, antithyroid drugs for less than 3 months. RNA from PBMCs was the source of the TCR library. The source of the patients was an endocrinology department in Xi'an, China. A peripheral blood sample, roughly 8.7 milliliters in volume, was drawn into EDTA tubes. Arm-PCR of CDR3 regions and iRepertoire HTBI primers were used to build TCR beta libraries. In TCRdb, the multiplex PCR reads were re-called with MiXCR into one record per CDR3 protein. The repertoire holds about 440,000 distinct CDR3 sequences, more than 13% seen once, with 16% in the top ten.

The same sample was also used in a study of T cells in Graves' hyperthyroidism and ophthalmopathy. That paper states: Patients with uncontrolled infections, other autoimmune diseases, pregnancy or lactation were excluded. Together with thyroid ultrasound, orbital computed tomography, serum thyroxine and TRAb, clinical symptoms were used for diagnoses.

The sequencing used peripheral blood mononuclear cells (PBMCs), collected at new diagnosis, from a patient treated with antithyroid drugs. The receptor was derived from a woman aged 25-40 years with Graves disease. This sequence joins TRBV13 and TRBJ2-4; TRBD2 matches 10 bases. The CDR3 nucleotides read TGTGCCAGCAGCTTCAGAGCGGGAGGGCCGCGGGCCAAAAACATTCAGTACTTC. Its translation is CASSFRAGGPRAKNIQYF.